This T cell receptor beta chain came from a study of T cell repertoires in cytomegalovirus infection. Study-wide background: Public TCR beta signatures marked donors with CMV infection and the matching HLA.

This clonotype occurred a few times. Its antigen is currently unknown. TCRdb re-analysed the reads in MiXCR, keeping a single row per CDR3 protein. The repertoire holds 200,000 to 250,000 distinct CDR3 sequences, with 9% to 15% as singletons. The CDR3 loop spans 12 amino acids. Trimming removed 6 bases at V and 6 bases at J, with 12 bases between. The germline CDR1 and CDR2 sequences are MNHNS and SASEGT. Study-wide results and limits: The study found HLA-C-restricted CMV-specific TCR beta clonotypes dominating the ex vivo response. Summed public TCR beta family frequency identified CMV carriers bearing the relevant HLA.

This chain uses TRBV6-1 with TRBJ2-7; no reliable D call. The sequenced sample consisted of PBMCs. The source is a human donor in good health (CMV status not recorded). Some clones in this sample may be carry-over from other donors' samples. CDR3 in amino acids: CASSPPAGEQYF. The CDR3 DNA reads TGTGCCAGCAGCCCCCCGGCAGGCGAGCAGTACTTC.